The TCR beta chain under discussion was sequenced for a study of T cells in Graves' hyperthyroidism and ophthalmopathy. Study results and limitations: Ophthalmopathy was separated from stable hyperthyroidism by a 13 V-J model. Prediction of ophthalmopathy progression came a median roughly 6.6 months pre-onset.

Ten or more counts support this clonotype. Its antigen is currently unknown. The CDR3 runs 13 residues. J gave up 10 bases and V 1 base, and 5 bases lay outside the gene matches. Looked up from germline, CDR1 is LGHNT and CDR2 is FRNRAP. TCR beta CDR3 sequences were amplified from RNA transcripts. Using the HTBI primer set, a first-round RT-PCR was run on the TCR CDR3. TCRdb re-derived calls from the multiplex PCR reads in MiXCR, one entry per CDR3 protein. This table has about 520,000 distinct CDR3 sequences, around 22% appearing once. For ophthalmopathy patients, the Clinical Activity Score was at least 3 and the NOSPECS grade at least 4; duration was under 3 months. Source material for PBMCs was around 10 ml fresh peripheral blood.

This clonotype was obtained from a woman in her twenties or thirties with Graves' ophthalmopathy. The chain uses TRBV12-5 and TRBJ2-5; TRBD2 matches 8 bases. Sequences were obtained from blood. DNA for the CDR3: TGTGCTAGTGGTTTGGCCGGGACTAGAAACCAGTACTTC. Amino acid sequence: CASGLAGTRNQYF.